This T cell receptor beta chain was documented in a study of T cells after yellow fever vaccination. Study results and caveats: Detected again after the booster were most primary-vaccination clones, at 95% to 98% CD4 and around 91% CD8. Contamination of FACS-sorted repertoires by abundant clonotypes from the bulk population could occur.

This clonotype was seen repeatedly, ten times or more. Its antigen is currently unknown. Via MiXCR, TCRdb re-called the 5' RACE reads, giving one row per CDR3 protein. The table includes 450,000 to 650,000 distinct CDR3 sequences, about a fifth detected once. Germline values: CDR1 MNHEY, CDR2 SVGAGI. Trimming cost V 4 bases and J 6 bases; bases outside gene matches: 11. The CDR3 is made up of 15 amino acids. The V and J genes are TRBV6-5 and TRBJ2-7, with 8 positions matching TRBD1. The TCR comes from a man between 18 and 35 years old who received the YFV17D yellow fever vaccine. Sample: PBMCs, taken about 20 days after the first yellow fever vaccination. DNA for the CDR3: TGTGCCAGCAGTTTCCGAGCTACAGGGGGTGGCGAGCAGTACGTC. This codes for CASSFRATGGGEQYV.